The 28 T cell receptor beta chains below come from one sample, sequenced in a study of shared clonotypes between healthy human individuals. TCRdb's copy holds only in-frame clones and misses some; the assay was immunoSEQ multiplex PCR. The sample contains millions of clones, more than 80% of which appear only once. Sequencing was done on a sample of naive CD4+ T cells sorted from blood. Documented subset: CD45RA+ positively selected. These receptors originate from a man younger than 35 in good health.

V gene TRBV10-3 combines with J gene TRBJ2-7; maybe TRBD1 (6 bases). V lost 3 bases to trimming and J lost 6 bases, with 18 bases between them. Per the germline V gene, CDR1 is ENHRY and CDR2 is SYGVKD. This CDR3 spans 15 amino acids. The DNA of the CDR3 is TGTGCCATCAGTGATCCCGGGACACACAGCGGCGAGCAGTACTTC. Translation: CAISDPGTHSGEQYF.

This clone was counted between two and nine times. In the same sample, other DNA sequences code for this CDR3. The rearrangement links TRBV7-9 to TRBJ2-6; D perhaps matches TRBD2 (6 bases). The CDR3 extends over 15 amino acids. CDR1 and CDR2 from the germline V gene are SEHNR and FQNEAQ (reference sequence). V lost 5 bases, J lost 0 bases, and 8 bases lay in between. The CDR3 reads CASSLGGSGANVLTF. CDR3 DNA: TGTGCCAGCAGCCTCGGGGGCTCTGGGGCCAACGTCCTGACTTTC.

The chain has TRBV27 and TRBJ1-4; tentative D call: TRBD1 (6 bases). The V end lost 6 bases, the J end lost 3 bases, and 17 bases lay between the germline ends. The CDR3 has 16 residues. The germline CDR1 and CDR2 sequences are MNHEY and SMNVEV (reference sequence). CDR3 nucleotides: TGTGCCAGCAGCCCCCTAAGGGGGGCGGCTAATGAAAAACTGTTTTTT. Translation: CASSPLRGAANEKLFF.

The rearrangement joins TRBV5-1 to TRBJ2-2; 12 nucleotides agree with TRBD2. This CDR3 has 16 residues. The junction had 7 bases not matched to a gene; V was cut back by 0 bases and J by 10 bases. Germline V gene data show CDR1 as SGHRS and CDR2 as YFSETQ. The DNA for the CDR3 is TGCGCCAGCAGCTTGGCGCCTAGCGGGGGGGCCTCGGAGCTGTTTTTT. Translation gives CASSLAPSGGASELFF.

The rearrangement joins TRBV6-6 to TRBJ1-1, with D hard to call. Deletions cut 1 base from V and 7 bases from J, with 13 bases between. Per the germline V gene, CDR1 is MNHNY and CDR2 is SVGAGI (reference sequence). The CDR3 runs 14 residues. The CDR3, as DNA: TGTGCCAGCAGTTACTTTGGGCAGCGCCATGAAGCTTTCTTT. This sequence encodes CASSYFGQRHEAFF.

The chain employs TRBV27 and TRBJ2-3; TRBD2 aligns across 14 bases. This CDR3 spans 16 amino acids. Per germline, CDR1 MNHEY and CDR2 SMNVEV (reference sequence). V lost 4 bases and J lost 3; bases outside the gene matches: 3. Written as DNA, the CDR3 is TGTGCCAGCAGTTCCGGGACTAGCGGGGGAACAGATACGCAGTATTTT. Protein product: CASSSGTSGGTDTQYF.

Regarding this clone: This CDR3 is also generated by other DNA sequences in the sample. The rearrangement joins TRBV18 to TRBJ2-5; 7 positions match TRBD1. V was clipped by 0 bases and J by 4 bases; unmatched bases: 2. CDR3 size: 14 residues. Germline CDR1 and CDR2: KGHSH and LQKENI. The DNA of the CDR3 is TGTGCCAGCTCACCACCGGGGGACAGAGAGACCCAGTACTTC. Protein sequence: CASSPPGDRETQYF.

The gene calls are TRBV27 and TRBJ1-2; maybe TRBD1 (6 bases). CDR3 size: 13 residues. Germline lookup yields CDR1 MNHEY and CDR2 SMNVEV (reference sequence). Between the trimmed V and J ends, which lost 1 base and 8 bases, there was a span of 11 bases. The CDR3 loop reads CASSLYGGAGYTF. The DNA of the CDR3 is TGTGCCAGCAGTTTATATGGGGGCGCAGGCTACACCTTC.

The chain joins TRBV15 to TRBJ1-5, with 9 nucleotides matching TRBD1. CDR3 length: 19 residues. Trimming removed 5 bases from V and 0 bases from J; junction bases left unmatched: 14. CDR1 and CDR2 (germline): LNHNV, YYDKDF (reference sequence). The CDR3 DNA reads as TGTGCCACCAGCTTAAAACGGTTGGACAGGGGCCATAGCAATCAGCCCCAGCATTTT. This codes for CATSLKRLDRGHSNQPQHF.

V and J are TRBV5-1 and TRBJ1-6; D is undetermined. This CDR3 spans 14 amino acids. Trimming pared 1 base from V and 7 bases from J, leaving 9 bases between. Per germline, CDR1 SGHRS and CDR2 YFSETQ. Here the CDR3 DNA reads TGCGCCAGCAGCTTGCGGGATGAGAATTCACCCCTCCACTTT. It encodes CASSLRDENSPLHF.

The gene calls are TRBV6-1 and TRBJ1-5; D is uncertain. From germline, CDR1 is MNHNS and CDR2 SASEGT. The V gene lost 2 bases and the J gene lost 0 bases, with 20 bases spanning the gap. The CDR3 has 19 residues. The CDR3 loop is CASSERAVGGSYSNQPQHF. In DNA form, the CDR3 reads TGTGCCAGCAGTGAACGGGCTGTGGGAGGGAGCTATAGCAATCAGCCCCAGCATTTT.

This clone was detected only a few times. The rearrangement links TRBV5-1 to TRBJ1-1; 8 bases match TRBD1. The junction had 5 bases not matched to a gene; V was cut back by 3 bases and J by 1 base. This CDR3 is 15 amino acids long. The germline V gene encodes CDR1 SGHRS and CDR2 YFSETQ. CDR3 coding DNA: TGCGCCAGCAGCTCCCTAGGACAGGGGAACACTGAAGCTTTCTTT. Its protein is CASSSLGQGNTEAFF.

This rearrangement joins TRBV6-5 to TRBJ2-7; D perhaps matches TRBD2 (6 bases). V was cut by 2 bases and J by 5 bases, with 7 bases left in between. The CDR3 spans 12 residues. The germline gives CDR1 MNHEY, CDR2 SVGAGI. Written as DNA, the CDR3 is TGTGCCAGCAGTTACGGAGGGAACGAGCAGTACTTC. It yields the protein CASSYGGNEQYF.

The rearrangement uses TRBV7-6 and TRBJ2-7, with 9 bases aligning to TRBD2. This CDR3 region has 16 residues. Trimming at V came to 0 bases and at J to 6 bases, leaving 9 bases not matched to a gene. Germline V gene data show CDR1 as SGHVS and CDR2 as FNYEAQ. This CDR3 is CASSLAGLAGPFEQYF. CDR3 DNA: TGTGCCAGCAGCTTAGCGGGGCTAGCGGGGCCCTTCGAGCAGTACTTC. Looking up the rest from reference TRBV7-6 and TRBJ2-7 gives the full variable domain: GAGVSQSPRYKVTKRGQDVALRCDPISGHVSLYWYRQALGQGPEFLTYFNYEAQQDKSGLPNDRFSAERPEGSISTLTIQRTEQRDSAMYRCASSLAGLAGPFEQYFGPGTRLTVT.

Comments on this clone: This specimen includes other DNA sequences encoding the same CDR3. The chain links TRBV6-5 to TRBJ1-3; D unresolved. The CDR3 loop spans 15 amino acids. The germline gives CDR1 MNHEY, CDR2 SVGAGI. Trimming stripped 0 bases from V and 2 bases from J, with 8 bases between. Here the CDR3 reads CASSYSGGPGNTIYF. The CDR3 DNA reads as TGTGCCAGCAGTTACTCCGGAGGTCCTGGAAACACCATATATTTT.

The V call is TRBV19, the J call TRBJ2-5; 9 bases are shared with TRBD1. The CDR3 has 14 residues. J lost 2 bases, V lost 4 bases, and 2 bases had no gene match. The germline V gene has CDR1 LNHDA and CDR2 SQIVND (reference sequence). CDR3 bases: TGTGCCAGTAGTAGGGGACAGGGACAAGAGACCCAGTACTTC. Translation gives CASSRGQGQETQYF. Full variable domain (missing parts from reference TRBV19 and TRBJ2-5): DGGITQSPKYLFRKEGQNVTLSCEQNLNHDAMYWYRQDPGQGLRLIYYSQIVNDFQKGDIAEGYSVSREKKESFPLTVTSAQKNPTAFYLCASSRGQGQETQYFGPGTRLLVL.

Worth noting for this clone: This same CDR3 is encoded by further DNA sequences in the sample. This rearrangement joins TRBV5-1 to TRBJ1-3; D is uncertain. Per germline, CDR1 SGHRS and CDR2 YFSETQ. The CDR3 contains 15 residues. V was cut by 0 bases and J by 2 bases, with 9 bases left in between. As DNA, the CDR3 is TGCGCCAGCAGCTTGGAGGGTGGGACTGGAAACACCATATATTTT. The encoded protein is CASSLEGGTGNTIYF.

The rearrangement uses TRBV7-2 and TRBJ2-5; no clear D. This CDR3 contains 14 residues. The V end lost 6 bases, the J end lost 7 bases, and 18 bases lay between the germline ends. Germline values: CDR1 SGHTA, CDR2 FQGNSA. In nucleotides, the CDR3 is TGTGCCAGCAGTTCAGACCCCCCCCCGGGGACCCAGTACTTC. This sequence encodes CASSSDPPPGTQYF.

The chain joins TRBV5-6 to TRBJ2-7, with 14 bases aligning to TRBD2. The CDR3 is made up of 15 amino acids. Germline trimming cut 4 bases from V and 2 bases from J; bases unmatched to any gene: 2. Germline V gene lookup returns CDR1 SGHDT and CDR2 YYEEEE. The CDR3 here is CASSPGLAGAYEQYF. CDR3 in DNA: TGTGCCAGCAGCCCGGGACTAGCGGGAGCCTACGAGCAGTACTTC.

The chain's CDR3 is CASSLVGVPTETQYF. Written as DNA, the CDR3 is TGTGCCAGCAGCTTAGTTGGAGTCCCAACTGAGACCCAGTACTTC. The chain couples TRBV7-2 to TRBJ2-5; D not certain. The CDR3 has 15 residues. Trimming removed 1 base at V and 5 bases at J, with 14 bases between. Germline V lookup: CDR1 SGHTA, CDR2 FQGNSA.

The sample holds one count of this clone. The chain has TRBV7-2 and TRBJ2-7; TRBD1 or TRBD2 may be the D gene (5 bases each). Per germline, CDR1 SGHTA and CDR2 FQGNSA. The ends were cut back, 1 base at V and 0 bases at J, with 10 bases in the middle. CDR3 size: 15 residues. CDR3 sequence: CASSLVPGLSYEQYF. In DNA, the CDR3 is TGTGCCAGCAGCTTAGTCCCGGGGCTCTCCTACGAGCAGTACTTC.

CDR3 protein: CASSSTRVEETQYF. The DNA of the CDR3 is TGTGCCAGCAGCTCGACCCGGGTCGAAGAGACCCAGTACTTC. The chain has TRBV5-6 and TRBJ2-5; the D is unclear. Germline lookup yields CDR1 SGHDT and CDR2 YYEEEE. Trimming stripped 3 bases from V and 3 bases from J, with 12 bases between. The CDR3 totals 14 residues. The variable domain in full, completed from reference TRBV5-6 and TRBJ2-5, reads DAGVTQSPTHLIKTRGQQVTLRCSPKSGHDTVSWYQQALGQGPQFIFQYYEEEERQRGNFPDRFSGHQFPNYSSELNVNALLLGDSALYLCASSSTRVEETQYFGPGTRLLVL.

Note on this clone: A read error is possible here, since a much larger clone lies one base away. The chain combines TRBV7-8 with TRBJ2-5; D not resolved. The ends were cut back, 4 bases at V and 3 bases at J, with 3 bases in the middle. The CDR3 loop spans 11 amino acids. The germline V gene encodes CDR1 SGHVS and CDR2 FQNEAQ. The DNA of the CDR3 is TGTGCCAGCAGCTCCGAAGAGACCCAGTACTTC. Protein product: CASSSEETQYF.

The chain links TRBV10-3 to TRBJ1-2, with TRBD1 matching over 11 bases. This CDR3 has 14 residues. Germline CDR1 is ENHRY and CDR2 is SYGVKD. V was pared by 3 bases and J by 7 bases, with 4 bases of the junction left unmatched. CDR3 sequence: CAISDGQGAGGYTF. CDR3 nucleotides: TGTGCCATCAGTGACGGACAGGGGGCGGGTGGCTACACCTTC.

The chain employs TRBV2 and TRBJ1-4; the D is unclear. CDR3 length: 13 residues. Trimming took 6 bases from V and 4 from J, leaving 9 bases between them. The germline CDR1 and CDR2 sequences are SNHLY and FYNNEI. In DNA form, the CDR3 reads TGTGCCAGCAGAGCCGGCCGTAATGAAAAACTGTTTTTT. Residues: CASRAGRNEKLFF. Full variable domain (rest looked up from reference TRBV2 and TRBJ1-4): EPEVTQTPSHQVTQMGQEVILRCVPISNHLYFYWYRQILGQKVEFLVSFYNNEISEKSEIFDDQFSVERPDGSNFTLKIRSTKLEDSAMYFCASRAGRNEKLFFGSGTQLSVL.

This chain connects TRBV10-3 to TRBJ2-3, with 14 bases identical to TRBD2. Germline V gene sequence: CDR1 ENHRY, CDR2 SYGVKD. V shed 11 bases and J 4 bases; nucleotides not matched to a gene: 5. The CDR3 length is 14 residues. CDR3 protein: CAGGTSGGSDTQYF. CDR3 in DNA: TGTGCCGGCGGGACTAGCGGGGGTTCAGATACGCAGTATTTT.

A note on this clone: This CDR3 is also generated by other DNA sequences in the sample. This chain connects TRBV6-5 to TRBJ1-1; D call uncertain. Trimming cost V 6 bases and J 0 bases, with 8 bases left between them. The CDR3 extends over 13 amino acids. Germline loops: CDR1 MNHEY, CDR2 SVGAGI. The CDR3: CASSLIMNTEAFF. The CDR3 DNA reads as TGTGCCAGCAGCCTTATTATGAACACTGAAGCTTTCTTT.

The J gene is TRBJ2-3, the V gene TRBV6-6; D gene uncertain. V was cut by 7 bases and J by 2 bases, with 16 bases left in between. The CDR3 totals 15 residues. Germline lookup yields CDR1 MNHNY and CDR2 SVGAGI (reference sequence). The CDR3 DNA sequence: TGTGCCAGCACCTACGGTGACACCGCCACAGATACGCAGTATTTT. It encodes CASTYGDTATDTQYF.